These 19 T cell receptor beta chains came from one sample sequenced in a study of cytomegalovirus exposure and HLA in healthy donors. PCR was performed using 60 Vbeta and 13 Jbeta primers. Produced via immunoSEQ multiplex PCR; TCRdb's table is partial and in-frame only. The sample lists 150,000 to 200,000 clones; around 85% were seen once. Sequenced sample: PBMCs. The receptors here all came from a man aged 18 to 35 in good health and CMV-seronegative.

V usage is TRBV19 and J usage is TRBJ2-1; tentatively, D is TRBD1 (5 bases). CDR3 length equals 14 residues. V was clipped by 4 bases and J by 10 bases, with 17 bases between them. Germline values: CDR1 LNHDA, CDR2 SQIVND (reference sequence). This CDR3 reads CASSTGFSTGEQFF. For the CDR3, the DNA is TGTGCCAGTAGTACAGGGTTTTCCACTGGGGAGCAGTTCTTC.

V gene TRBV19 combines with J gene TRBJ2-3; 12 bases are a match to TRBD2. Germline lookup yields CDR1 LNHDA and CDR2 SQIVND (reference sequence). The CDR3 contains 17 residues. Losses at the gene ends were 6 bases for V and 1 base for J; bases not matched to a gene: 8. CDR3 bases: TGTGCCAGTAGGACTAGCGGGAGATTTGAGGGCACAGATACGCAGTATTTT. This codes for CASRTSGRFEGTDTQYF. Full variable domain (rest looked up from reference TRBV19 and TRBJ2-3): DGGITQSPKYLFRKEGQNVTLSCEQNLNHDAMYWYRQDPGQGLRLIYYSQIVNDFQKGDIAEGYSVSREKKESFPLTVTSAQKNPTAFYLCASRTSGRFEGTDTQYFGPGTRLTVL.

Concerning this clone: An end of the junction differs from the germline gene, which may be a read error. The chain's CDR3 is CSSSFDTEAFF. The CDR3 bases are TGTTCCAGCAGCTTCGACACTGAAGCTTTCTTT. The chain has TRBV7-9 and TRBJ1-1; D gene uncertain. Germline CDR1 reads SEHNR; CDR2 reads FQNEAQ (reference sequence). This CDR3 is built from 11 residues.

This clone was found a few times. The chain combines TRBV6-6 with TRBJ2-3, with 8 bases matching TRBD1. V dropped 4 bases and J dropped 3; count of bases not matched to a gene: 6. The CDR3 runs 15 residues. Germline V lookup: CDR1 MNHNY, CDR2 SVGAGI (reference sequence). The CDR3 DNA is TGTGCCAGCAGTTCGCCCGGGACAGGTACAGATACGCAGTATTTT. Amino acids: CASSSPGTGTDTQYF.

The chain carries TRBV18 and TRBJ2-5; maybe TRBD1 (5 bases). The J call may be in error: the DNA end matches TRBJ2-7 better. From germline, CDR1 is KGHSH and CDR2 LQKENI. This CDR3 is 13 amino acids long. CDR3 coding DNA: TGTGCCAGCTCACCCCAGGGTACCTACGAGCAGTACTTC. This sequence encodes CASSPQGTYEQYF.

The chain joins TRBV5-1 to TRBJ1-4, with 8 positions matching TRBD1. Per the germline V gene, CDR1 is SGHRS and CDR2 is YFSETQ. The J segment lost 8 bases and the V segment lost 5 bases, leaving 14 bases of the junction unmatched. The CDR3 consists of 16 residues. This chain's CDR3 is CASRETGAVTWEKLFF. The CDR3 DNA is TGCGCCAGCAGAGAGACAGGGGCGGTGACTTGGGAAAAACTGTTTTTT.

This clone was observed a few times. The V call is TRBV7-9, the J call TRBJ1-4, with D possibly being TRBD1 (6 bases). The V end lost 1 base, the J end lost 4 bases, and 7 bases lay between the germline ends. Per germline, CDR1 SEHNR and CDR2 FQNEAQ (reference sequence). The CDR3 has 14 residues. CDR3 coding DNA: TGTGCCAGCAGCTTAGGGACAGTTAATGAAAAACTGTTTTTT. Its translation is CASSLGTVNEKLFF.

As concerns this clone: The junction and the germline gene differ at one end; a read error may be behind it. Within the sample, other DNA sequences also encode this same CDR3. The chain combines TRBV28 with TRBJ1-2; TRBD1 is a possible D gene (5 bases). This CDR3 has 11 amino acids. Germline V gives CDR1 MDHEN, CDR2 SYDVKM. The CDR3 nucleotides read TGCGCCAGCGGGACTGCTTATGGCTACACCTTC. Amino acids: CASGTAYGYTF.

The V gene is TRBV7-9, the J gene TRBJ1-1; possible D gene TRBD1, 6 bases. This CDR3 is built from 13 residues. The V end was cut by 7 bases, the J end by 1 base, with 10 bases between. CDR1 is SEHNR, CDR2 FQNEAQ, per germline (reference sequence). The CDR3 spells CASIRGGNTEAFF. For the CDR3, the DNA is TGTGCCAGCATAAGGGGGGGGAACACTGAAGCTTTCTTT. Together with reference TRBV7-9 and TRBJ1-1, the CDR3 gives the full variable domain: DTGVSQNPRHKITKRGQNVTFRCDPISEHNRLYWYRQTLGQGPEFLTYFQNEAQLEKSRLLSDRFSAERPKGSFSTLEIQRTEQGDSAMYLCASIRGGNTEAFFGQGTRLTVV.

This CDR3 is CASSLAGGGAAGEQYF. The CDR3 DNA is TGTGCCAGCAGCTTAGCGGGCGGGGGGGCCGCGGGAGAGCAGTACTTC. The chain links TRBV7-8 to TRBJ2-7; 9 nucleotides agree with TRBD2. V was pared by 0 bases and J by 7 bases, with 10 bases of the junction left unmatched. Germline CDR1 is SGHVS and CDR2 is FQNEAQ. There are 16 residues in the CDR3.

The genes are TRBV7-6 and TRBJ2-2; 9 nucleotides match TRBD2. CDR1 is SGHVS and CDR2 is FNYEAQ in the germline V gene. This CDR3 is built from 16 residues. The ends lost 3 bases at V and 1 base at J; junction bases unmatched: 3. The CDR3 protein is CASSFLSGRNTGELFF. CDR3 DNA: TGTGCCAGCAGCTTTCTTAGCGGGAGGAACACCGGGGAGCTGTTTTTT.

V and J are TRBV5-1 and TRBJ2-5, with 10 bases fitting TRBD2. This CDR3 spans 17 amino acids. Germline lookup yields CDR1 SGHRS and CDR2 YFSETQ. Trimming at V came to 0 bases and at J to 2 bases, leaving 7 bases not matched to a gene. CDR3 sequence: CASSLAPTSGPQETQYF. CDR3 in DNA: TGCGCCAGCAGCTTGGCCCCGACTAGCGGGCCTCAAGAGACCCAGTACTTC. Based on the CDR3 plus reference TRBV5-1 and TRBJ2-5, the full variable domain is KAGVTQTPRYLIKTRGQQVTLSCSPISGHRSVSWYQQTPGQGLQFLFEYFSETQRNKGNFPGRFSGRQFSNSRSEMNVSTLELGDSALYLCASSLAPTSGPQETQYFGPGTRLLVL.

The chain has TRBV14 and TRBJ2-5; 12 nucleotides align to TRBD2. Germline values: CDR1 SGHDN, CDR2 FVKESK. This CDR3 region has 17 residues. Losses at the gene ends were 3 bases for V and 4 bases for J; bases not matched to a gene: 9. The CDR3 here is CASSHRLAGDTGETQYF. In nucleotides, the CDR3 is TGTGCCAGCAGCCATAGACTAGCGGGAGATACTGGAGAGACCCAGTACTTC. The full variable domain, rest sourced from reference TRBV14 and TRBJ2-5, is EAGVTQFPSHSVIEKGQTVTLRCDPISGHDNLYWYRRVMGKEIKFLLHFVKESKQDESGMPNNRFLAERTGGTYSTLKVQPAELEDSGVYFCASSHRLAGDTGETQYFGPGTRLLVL.

This clone was recorded once. V usage is TRBV15 and J usage is TRBJ2-5, with 10 bases fitting TRBD2. Trimming took 4 bases from V and 3 from J; bases not matched to a gene: 2. Per the germline V gene, CDR1 is LNHNV and CDR2 is YYDKDF (reference sequence). The CDR3 covers 14 residues. The CDR3 is CATSILAGEETQYF. As DNA, the CDR3 is TGTGCCACCAGCATCCTAGCGGGGGAAGAGACCCAGTACTTC.

The DNA of the CDR3 is TGTGCCAGCAGCGTAGGCACTAAACAAGAGACCCAGTACTTC. Translation: CASSVGTKQETQYF. The chain has TRBV9 and TRBJ2-5; D gene uncertain. V was clipped by 0 bases and J by 2 bases, with 8 bases between them. The germline CDR1 and CDR2 sequences are SGDLS and YYNGEE. The CDR3 spans 14 residues. The full variable domain, rest sourced from reference TRBV9 and TRBJ2-5, is DSGVTQTPKHLITATGQRVTLRCSPRSGDLSVYWYQQSLDQGLQFLIQYYNGEERAKGNILERFSAQQFPDLHSELNLSSLELGDSALYFCASSVGTKQETQYFGPGTRLLVL.

The chain uses TRBV5-4 and TRBJ2-1; no firm D call. The V gene's germline CDR1 is SGHNT and CDR2 YYREEE (reference sequence). The germline V and J ends were trimmed by 4 bases and 7 bases, with 18 bases remaining between them. This CDR3 is 15 amino acids long. The CDR3 nucleotides read TGTGCCAGCAGCCCCCCACAAACAGATGTAAATGAGCAGTTCTTC. It codes for CASSPPQTDVNEQFF.

This clone was seen more than once but under ten times. The rearrangement links TRBV10-3 to TRBJ2-1; tentative D call: TRBD1 (6 bases). V lost 4 bases to trimming and J lost 5 bases, with 9 bases between them. CDR3 length equals 13 residues. Germline V lookup: CDR1 ENHRY, CDR2 SYGVKD. The chain's CDR3 is CAISGTANNEQFF. DNA of the CDR3: TGTGCCATCAGTGGGACAGCAAACAATGAGCAGTTCTTC.

The chain is built from TRBV7-3 and TRBJ2-7, with 13 positions matching TRBD2. Trimming removed 5 bases from V and 5 bases from J; junction bases left unmatched: 6. CDR1 and CDR2 (germline): SGHTA, FQGTGA. This CDR3 is built from 15 residues. The DNA of the CDR3 is TGTGCCAGCAGCACGGGACTAGCGGGATTTGACGAGCAGTACTTC. It translates to CASSTGLAGFDEQYF.

In its sample, this clone was seen once. V usage is TRBV6-1 and J usage is TRBJ1-3, with D hard to call. CDR1 and CDR2 from the germline V gene are MNHNS and SASEGT. V lost 4 bases and J 0 bases, leaving 16 bases between the germline ends. The length of the CDR3 is 17 residues. The CDR3 bases are TGTGCCAGCAGTGCACGCCACCGGGATGTCTCTGGAAACACCATATATTTT. Protein sequence: CASSARHRDVSGNTIYF.